This T cell receptor (beta chain) was obtained from a study of blood T cell repertoires in COVID-19 (dated by TCRdb to about 2020). Regarding the research as a whole: The collaborator samples originated in the United States, Italy and Spain and spanned the acute and convalescent phases of COVID-19. A de-identified subject ID, COVID-19 status, age in years and sex were almost always included in the sample metadata. Deeply sampled blood TCRbeta repertoires from subjects exposed to, actively infected with, or recovered from COVID-19 were included in the dataset. Where HLA class I and class II types were available, the types were taken from metadata supplied by the sample provider, not from assay-based typing. The samples were drawn from two sources: the first 160 participants of the ongoing ImmuneRACE study, and 1,200 or so subjects contributed by 6 global collaborators. The prospective study material was composed of cDNA or gDNA derived from T cells, B-cell-depleted T cells, or PBMCs. The repertoires were released in a freely available public database meant as a resource for research on the immune response to SARS-CoV-2. Here is what the overall study found, with its caveats: Clinical and demographic metadata were provided uncurated, with the amount varying by source and participant.

From the germline V gene, CDR1 is SQVTM and CDR2 is ANQGSEA. The CDR3 holds 13 amino acids from the cysteine to the phenylalanine. This entry keeps only the CDR3 DNA: 39 bases, framed from base 1. The trim is 2 bases for V and 4 bases for J, with a gap of 11 bases between the germline ends. TCRbeta CDR3 regions were amplified from genomic DNA by means of the immunoSEQ Assay, a bias-controlled multiplex PCR. The study's own analysis went as follows. Nucleated cell counts per sample were estimated from amplification of reference gene primers within the assay. To quantify the absolute abundance of each unique TCRbeta CDR3 rearrangement, sequence reads were collapsed and filtered. For each sample, productive Simpson clonality was calculated as the square root of Simpson's diversity index over productive rearrangements. The clones in this table, taken by TCRdb from immuneACCESS, are in-frame only. Not every clone is retained; where verified, under half of the shortfall comes from an unresolved V gene, and the cause of the rest is unknown. Clonal size and the V and J genes are those of that table, whereas D and trimming came from the DNA. The sample records 100,000 to 150,000 clones, about 89% of which are singletons. The top ten constitute less than 5.5% of the sample.

At one collaborating source in Seattle, patients were enrolled during active infection and were followed longitudinally through the course of disease. Collaborating institutions collected whole blood in K2EDTA tubes following their own protocols. For TCRbeta analysis, collaborators shipped samples in one of three forms: frozen whole blood, isolated PBMCs, or DNA extracted from either of those sample types. To note about this clone: What antigen it recognizes has not been identified. Base qualities are not provided; no much larger clone lies one nucleotide away.

The V gene is TRBV29-1 and the J gene is TRBJ1-2; possibly the D gene is TRBD1, per 5 matching bases. The source material was peripheral blood. This TCR derives from a man aged 55 to 70 with COVID-19, enrolled during active disease. The CDR3: CSVEQTATYGYTF. The DNA is TGCAGCGTTGAACAGACAGCAACCTATGGCTACACCTTC.